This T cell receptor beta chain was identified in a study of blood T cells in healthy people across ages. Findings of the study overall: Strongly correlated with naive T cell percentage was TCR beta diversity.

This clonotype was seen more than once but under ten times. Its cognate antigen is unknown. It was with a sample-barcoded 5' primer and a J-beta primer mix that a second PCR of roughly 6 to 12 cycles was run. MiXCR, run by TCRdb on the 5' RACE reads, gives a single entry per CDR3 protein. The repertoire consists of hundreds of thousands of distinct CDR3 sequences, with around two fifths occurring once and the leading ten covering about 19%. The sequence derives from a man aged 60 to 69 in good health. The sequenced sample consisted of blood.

The CDR3 DNA reads TGCGCCACGACGGAACTAGCGGGGGGTGAGCAGTTCTTC. Residues: CATTELAGGEQFF. This chain links TRBV5-1 with TRBJ2-1, with 12 bases identical to TRBD2. The germline V gene encodes CDR1 SGHRS and CDR2 YFSETQ. V was clipped by 9 bases and J by 9 bases; unmatched bases: 7. The CDR3 has 13 residues.